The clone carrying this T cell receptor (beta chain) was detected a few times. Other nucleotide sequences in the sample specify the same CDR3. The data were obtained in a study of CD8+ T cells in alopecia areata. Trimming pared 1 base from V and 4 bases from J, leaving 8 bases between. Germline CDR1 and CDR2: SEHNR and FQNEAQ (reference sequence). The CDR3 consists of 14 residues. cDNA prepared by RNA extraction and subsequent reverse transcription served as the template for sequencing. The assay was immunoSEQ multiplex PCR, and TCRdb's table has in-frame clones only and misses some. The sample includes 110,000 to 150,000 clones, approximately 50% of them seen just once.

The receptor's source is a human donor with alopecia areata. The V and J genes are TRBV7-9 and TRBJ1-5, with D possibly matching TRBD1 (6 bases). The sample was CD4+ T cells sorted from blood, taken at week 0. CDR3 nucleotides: TGTGCCAGCAGCTTAGAGGGGGGGAATCAGCCCCAGCATTTT. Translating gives CASSLEGGNQPQHF.